These 19 T cell receptor beta chains share one sample of origin, sequenced in a study of cytomegalovirus exposure and HLA in healthy donors. The study ran its PCR with 60 Vbeta and 13 Jbeta primers. Sequenced by immunoSEQ multiplex PCR; TCRdb stores in-frame clones only, minus some. The sample consists of 150,000 or so clones, roughly 70% of them appearing once. Sequenced sample: PBMCs. These receptors were obtained from a man aged 18 to 35 in good health and CMV-seropositive.

J is TRBJ1-2 and V is TRBV6-6; D call uncertain. This CDR3 spans 10 amino acids. V was trimmed by 8 bases and J by 6 bases, leaving 7 bases between them. Germline V gives CDR1 MNHNY, CDR2 SVGAGI (reference sequence). CDR3 in amino acids: CASGPDGYTF. The DNA of the CDR3 is TGTGCCAGCGGGCCCGATGGCTACACCTTC.

The CDR3: CASSLEETGVSPLHF. As DNA, the CDR3 is TGCGCCAGCAGCTTGGAAGAGACGGGGGTCTCACCCCTCCACTTT. The V call is TRBV5-1, the J call TRBJ1-6, with TRBD1 as a possible D gene (5 bases). The CDR3 runs to 15 residues. The ends were cut back, 0 bases at V and 10 bases at J, with 14 bases in the middle. Germline V gene sequence: CDR1 SGHRS, CDR2 YFSETQ. Based on the CDR3 plus reference TRBV5-1 and TRBJ1-6, the full variable domain is KAGVTQTPRYLIKTRGQQVTLSCSPISGHRSVSWYQQTPGQGLQFLFEYFSETQRNKGNFPGRFSGRQFSNSRSEMNVSTLELGDSALYLCASSLEETGVSPLHFGNGTRLTVT.

This clone was seen a single time. The CDR3, as DNA: TGTGCCAGCAGTGAAAACAGGGGAGGCAATCAGCCCCAGCATTTT. It codes for CASSENRGGNQPQHF. The V gene is TRBV6-1, the J gene TRBJ1-5; 7 nucleotides agree with TRBD1. V lost 2 bases to trimming and J lost 2 bases; unmatched junction nucleotides: 3. Per germline, CDR1 MNHNS and CDR2 SASEGT. CDR3 length: 15 amino acids.

This sequence joins TRBV2 and TRBJ2-5, with 8 bases identical to TRBD2. The CDR3 runs to 13 residues. Germline values: CDR1 SNHLY, CDR2 FYNNEI. The ends lost 4 bases at V and 3 bases at J; junction bases unmatched: 1. In nucleotides, the CDR3 is TGTGCCAGCAGTGCGGGACTAGAAGAGACCCAGTACTTC. Protein product: CASSAGLEETQYF. The full variable domain, rest sourced from reference TRBV2 and TRBJ2-5, is EPEVTQTPSHQVTQMGQEVILRCVPISNHLYFYWYRQILGQKVEFLVSFYNNEISEKSEIFDDQFSVERPDGSNFTLKIRSTKLEDSAMYFCASSAGLEETQYFGPGTRLLVL.

V and J are TRBV6-5 and TRBJ2-7; TRBD1 might be the D (6 bases). The CDR3 is 14 residues long. Germline V gene data show CDR1 as MNHEY and CDR2 as SVGAGI. Trimming removed 5 bases at V and 4 bases at J, with 15 bases between. The CDR3 spells CASSRDRIAYEQYF. The CDR3 DNA sequence: TGTGCCAGCAGTCGAGACAGGATAGCTTACGAGCAGTACTTC.

The rearrangement uses TRBV7-8 and TRBJ2-1; 9 positions agree with TRBD2. Germline trimming cut 6 bases from V and 5 bases from J; bases unmatched to any gene: 8. The CDR3 consists of 15 residues. CDR1 is SGHVS and CDR2 is FQNEAQ in the germline V gene. The CDR3 here is CASRLEGLANNEQFF. CDR3 nucleotide sequence: TGTGCCAGCAGATTGGAAGGACTAGCGAACAATGAGCAGTTCTTC.

The table lists this clone with a few counts. The chain recombines TRBV5-8 with TRBJ2-2, with 11 nucleotides matching TRBD2. Germline values: CDR1 SGHTS, CDR2 YDEGEE. The ends lost 2 bases at V and 6 bases at J; junction bases unmatched: 12. This CDR3 is 18 amino acids long. Here the CDR3 DNA reads TGTGCCAGCAGCTTTGCAGTTACTAGCGGGAGAACCGCCGGGGAGCTGTTTTTT. This encodes CASSFAVTSGRTAGELFF.

The CDR3 reads CASSKRGRRLTEAFF. CDR3 DNA sequence: TGTGCCAGCAGCAAAAGGGGAAGACGTCTGACTGAAGCTTTCTTT. This chain connects TRBV21-1 to TRBJ1-1; TRBD1 is the table's D call, not checked against the DNA. TRBV21-1 corresponds to a pseudogene. CDR3 length: 15 amino acids.

The chain couples TRBV28 to TRBJ2-3; 11 positions match TRBD2. The CDR3 is 17 amino acids. The ends lost 5 bases at V and 0 bases at J; junction bases unmatched: 7. The germline V gene has CDR1 MDHEN and CDR2 SYDVKM. The CDR3 spells CASSPRRLAGSTDTQYF. The CDR3 region has the DNA TGTGCCAGCAGTCCGCGAAGACTAGCGGGGAGCACAGATACGCAGTATTTT.

This clone was seen only once. The chain combines TRBV19 with TRBJ2-7, with 11 nucleotides matching TRBD1. The germline V gene has CDR1 LNHDA and CDR2 SQIVND (reference sequence). There are 15 residues in the CDR3. Unmatched junction bases numbered 1, after V lost 3 bases and J lost 0 bases. The CDR3 loop reads CASSMGQGDSYEQYF. The CDR3 DNA sequence: TGTGCCAGTAGTATGGGACAGGGGGACTCCTACGAGCAGTACTTC.

This clone was seen a single time. This rearrangement joins TRBV4-3 to TRBJ1-3; tentatively, D is TRBD1 (5 bases). V was cut by 0 bases and J by 2 bases, with 11 bases left in between. Germline CDR1 and CDR2: LGHNA and YSLEER. This CDR3 spans 16 amino acids. Here the CDR3 DNA reads TGCGCCAGCAGCCAAGAGTCAGGGCGGCCTGGAAACACCATATATTTT. This encodes CASSQESGRPGNTIYF.

This clone has only one observation. The chain combines TRBV6-6 with TRBJ2-7; D might be TRBD2 (5 bases). The ends were cut back, 7 bases at V and 3 bases at J, with 16 bases in the middle. The CDR3 loop spans 14 amino acids. CDR1 and CDR2 (germline): MNHNY, SVGAGI (reference sequence). This CDR3 reads CASTRTGRVYEQYF. DNA of the CDR3: TGTGCCAGCACTAGGACGGGGAGAGTCTACGAGCAGTACTTC.

The V and J genes are TRBV18 and TRBJ2-7; 12 bases map to TRBD2. This CDR3 is 14 amino acids long. The germline V gene has CDR1 KGHSH and CDR2 LQKENI. V shed 4 bases and J 6 bases; nucleotides not matched to a gene: 4. The DNA for the CDR3 is TGTGCCAGCTCACTCCGGACTAGCGGGACCGAGCAGTACTTC. This translates into CASSLRTSGTEQYF.

CDR3 nucleotide sequence: TGTGCCAGCAGTTATACTACAGGGGCGGGTCAGCCCCAGCATTTT. Protein product: CASSYTTGAGQPQHF. V is TRBV6-5 and J is TRBJ1-5, with TRBD1 identical over 7 bases. This CDR3 has 15 residues. Germline V CDR1 and CDR2: MNHEY, SVGAGI. V lost 3 bases to trimming and J lost 6 bases; unmatched junction nucleotides: 8.

The chain links TRBV5-4 to TRBJ2-2; D is possibly TRBD1 (5 bases). Germline CDR1 reads SGHNT; CDR2 reads YYREEE (reference sequence). Trimming pared 1 base from V and 6 bases from J, leaving 16 bases between. The CDR3 is 16 amino acids. Here the CDR3 DNA reads TGTGCCAGCAGCTTGTCAGGGCCGGCTCGCGCCGGGGAGCTGTTTTTT. It encodes CASSLSGPARAGELFF. Combining the CDR3 with reference TRBV5-4 and TRBJ2-2 gives the whole variable domain ETGVTQSPTHLIKTRGQQVTLRCSSQSGHNTVSWYQQALGQGPQFIFQYYREEENGRGNFPPRFSGLQFPNYSSELNVNALELDDSALYLCASSLSGPARAGELFFGEGSRLTVL.

This chain uses TRBV7-3 with TRBJ2-1, with D unresolved. In germline, CDR1 is SGHTA, CDR2 FQGTGA. The CDR3 consists of 13 residues. V was pared by 2 bases and J by 6 bases, with 8 bases between. CDR3 nucleotide sequence: TGTGCCAGCAGCTTATATCCGAGCAATGAGCAGTTCTTC. It encodes CASSLYPSNEQFF.

The chain links TRBV5-1 to TRBJ1-6; no clear D gene. Germline CDR1 SGHRS, CDR2 YFSETQ. The germline V and J ends were trimmed by 0 bases and 7 bases, with 8 bases remaining between them. The CDR3 contains 14 residues. The CDR3 nucleotides are TGCGCCAGCAGCTTGGCTCGCGGGAATTCACCCCTCCACTTT. It specifies CASSLARGNSPLHF.

The chain recombines TRBV15 with TRBJ2-3, with TRBD2 as a possible D gene (6 bases). Germline CDR1 and CDR2: LNHNV and YYDKDF (reference sequence). This CDR3 spans 16 amino acids. Trimming removed 1 base at V and 2 bases at J, with 13 bases between. The CDR3 loop reads CATSRASGGTTDTQYF. The CDR3 coding sequence is TGTGCCACCAGCAGAGCTTCGGGCGGGACCACAGATACGCAGTATTTT.

Of note for this clone: Other nucleotide sequences from this sample produce the same CDR3. The chain employs TRBV9 and TRBJ2-2; TRBD2 matches at 7 bases. Germline V CDR1 and CDR2: SGDLS, YYNGEE. This CDR3 contains 16 residues. The ends lost 0 bases at V and 2 bases at J; junction bases unmatched: 4. This CDR3 reads CASSVGLAVNTGELFF. The CDR3, as DNA: TGTGCCAGCAGCGTAGGGCTAGCGGTAAACACCGGGGAGCTGTTTTTT.